This T cell receptor beta chain was sequenced during a study of blood T cell repertoires in COVID-19. As for the study in general: COVID-19 samples collected from the United States, Italy and Spain covered acute and convalescent phases. PBMCs, B-cell-depleted T cells, or T cells provided the cDNA or gDNA that made up the material.

This clone was counted a few times. In the original workflow: The authors estimated nucleated cell counts from reference gene primer amplification. The data were produced by immunoSEQ multiplex PCR, yet TCRdb's version contains in-frame clones alone and is incomplete. V, J and clone size are taken as reported in that table, and D and trimming were inferred from the DNA itself. The sample lists around 230,000 clones, around 85% occurring once. This CDR3 is 15 amino acids long. Germline CDR1 and CDR2: WSHSY and SAAADI. J gave up 5 bases and V 5 bases, and 3 bases lay outside the gene matches. The sequence was collected from a woman at least 80 years old with acute or convalescent COVID-19. The chain combines TRBV10-2 with TRBJ2-1; 13 nucleotides match TRBD2. Source material: peripheral blood. The CDR3 DNA reads TGCGCCAGCAGTTGGACTAGCGGGAGTAACAATGAGCAGTTCTTC. Its translation: CASSWTSGSNNEQFF.